This passage covers 5 T cell receptor beta chains from one sample sequenced in a study of technical replicates of blood from a handful of donors. Clones were read by immunoSEQ multiplex PCR, and TCRdb kept only the in-frame ones, dropping some. This table has about 56,000 clones, 90% to 95% appearing once. What was sequenced was PBMCs. These TCRs come from a human donor in good health. Some clones in this sample may be carry-over from other donors' samples.

This clone has a single count. The genes are TRBV5-5 and TRBJ1-5, with TRBD1 matching 8 bases. CDR1 is SGHKS, CDR2 YYEKEE, per germline (reference sequence). The CDR3 is 16 amino acids. Trimming cost V 4 bases and J 6 bases; bases outside gene matches: 12. DNA for the CDR3: TGTGCCAGCAGCGGAGGGGACAGGACAATTAGTCAGCCCCAGCATTTT. Residues: CASSGGDRTISQPQHF.

CDR3 protein: CASSQGQGGLEQYF. CDR3 bases: TGCGCCAGCAGCCAAGGACAGGGAGGTCTCGAGCAGTACTTC. The V gene is TRBV4-1, the J gene TRBJ2-7, with D perhaps TRBD1 (7 bases). V shed 1 base and J shed 6 bases, with 13 bases lying between them. Per the germline V gene, CDR1 is MGHRA and CDR2 is YSYEKL. This CDR3 region has 14 residues.

The chain employs TRBV27 and TRBJ2-1, with D maybe TRBD1 (6 bases). Germline CDR1 reads MNHEY; CDR2 reads SMNVEV (reference sequence). The CDR3 runs 15 residues. V was shortened by 5 bases and J by 2 bases, with 13 bases between the two germline ends. This CDR3 reads CASSPRWDTYNEQFF. The DNA for the CDR3 is TGTGCCAGCAGTCCCCGCTGGGACACCTACAATGAGCAGTTCTTC.

The CDR3 DNA sequence: TGTGCCAGCAGCCTCCAAAGCGGGGGGGTAAGAAATGAGCAGTTCTTC. This encodes CASSLQSGGVRNEQFF. The rearrangement uses TRBV7-8 and TRBJ2-1; 10 bases align to TRBD2. The ends lost 5 bases at V and 7 bases at J; junction bases unmatched: 11. The CDR3 contains 16 residues. Per the germline V gene, CDR1 is SGHVS and CDR2 is FQNEAQ.

This sequence joins TRBV4-1 and TRBJ2-7, with TRBD2 as a possible D gene (7 bases). Germline CDR1 is MGHRA and CDR2 is YSYEKL. V lost 3 bases, J lost 6 bases, and 15 bases lay in between. The CDR3 runs to 14 residues. The CDR3 coding sequence is TGCGCCAGCAGCCAGGCCGCGGGGGCCTCCGAGCAGTACTTC. It translates to CASSQAAGASEQYF.